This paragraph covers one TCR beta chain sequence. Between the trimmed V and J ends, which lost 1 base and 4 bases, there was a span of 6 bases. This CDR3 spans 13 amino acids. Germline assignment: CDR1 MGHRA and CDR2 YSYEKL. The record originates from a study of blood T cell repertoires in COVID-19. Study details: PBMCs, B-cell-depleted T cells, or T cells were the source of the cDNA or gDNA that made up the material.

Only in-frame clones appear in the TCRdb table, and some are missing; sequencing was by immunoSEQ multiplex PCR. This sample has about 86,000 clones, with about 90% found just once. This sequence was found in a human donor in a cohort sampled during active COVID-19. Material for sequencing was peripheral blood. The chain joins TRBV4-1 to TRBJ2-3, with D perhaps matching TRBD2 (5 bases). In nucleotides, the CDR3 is TGCGCCAGCAGCCAAGGACTACCAGATACGCAGTATTTT. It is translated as CASSQGLPDTQYF.